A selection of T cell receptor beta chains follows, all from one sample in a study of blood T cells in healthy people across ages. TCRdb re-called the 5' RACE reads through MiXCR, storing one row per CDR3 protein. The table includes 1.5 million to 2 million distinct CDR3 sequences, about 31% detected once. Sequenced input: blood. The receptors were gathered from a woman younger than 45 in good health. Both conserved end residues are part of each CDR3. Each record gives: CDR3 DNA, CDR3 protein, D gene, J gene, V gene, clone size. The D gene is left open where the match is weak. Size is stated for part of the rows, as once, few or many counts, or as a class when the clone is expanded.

TGTGCCAGCAGCCAAGATATCGGAGCAACTAATGAAAAACTGTTTTTT CASSQDIGATNEKLFF . TRBJ1-4 TRBV4-2 .
TGTGCCAGCAGTGACACCGGAATTTACAATGAGCAGTTCTTC CASSDTGIYNEQFF . TRBJ2-1 TRBV6-1 .
TGTGCCAGTAGTATTGTGCAGGGCGGGATCCAGCCCCAGCATTTT CASSIVQGGIQPQHF . TRBJ1-5 TRBV19 .
TGTGCCAGCAGCAAAGCGTCCGGGACGAACACCGGGGAGCTGTTTTTT CASSKASGTNTGELFF . TRBJ2-2 TRBV21-1 .
TGCGCCAGCAGCCCCTGGAACACAGGCTCTGGAAACACCATATATTTT CASSPWNTGSGNTIYF . TRBJ1-3 TRBV4-1 few
TGTGCCAGCAGAGAGACAGGGCACTACAATGAGCAGTTCTTC CASRETGHYNEQFF TRBD1 TRBJ2-1 TRBV25-1 .
TGTGCCAGCAGCCTCCGACTAGCGGGAGCGGCAGATACGCAGTATTTT CASSLRLAGAADTQYF TRBD2 TRBJ2-3 TRBV7-2 .
TGCAGTGCTCCGCCGACCAGCTCCTACGAGCAGTACTTC CSAPPTSSYEQYF . TRBJ2-7 TRBV20-1 .
TGTGCCAGCAGCAACTTCGGGACGGCTAATGAAAAACTGTTTTTT CASSNFGTANEKLFF . TRBJ1-4 TRBV3-1 .
TGTGCCAGCAGCTTAGGTCCTAGCGGGAGGGCGACTCTTTACGAGCAGTACTTC CASSLGPSGRATLYEQYF TRBD2 TRBJ2-7 TRBV7-9 few
TGTGCCTGTAACCCGGGACAGGGTGATGAGCAGTTCTTC CACNPGQGDEQFF TRBD1 TRBJ2-1 TRBV30 few
TGTGCCAGCAACAGCCTAGCGGGGGCCCAAGAGACCCAGTACTTC CASNSLAGAQETQYF TRBD2 TRBJ2-5 TRBV6-1 .
TGCAGTGCTAGAGGGGCTGCGGGGGGCCTCTCCTACAATGAGCAGTTCTTC CSARGAAGGLSYNEQFF TRBD2 TRBJ2-1 TRBV20-1 .
TGTGCCAGCAGTTTATACCCTATCGGTGACAGGTTCTCCTCTGGGGCCAACGTCCTGACTTTC CASSLYPIGDRFSSGANVLTF . TRBJ2-6 TRBV28 .
TGCGGCGTCGCCGAAACAGGGCATTGGGGCTACACCTTC CGVAETGHWGYTF . TRBJ1-2 TRBV29-1 .
TGCGCCAGCAGCTTGGATGGGACAGGGAGCAATGGCTACACCTTC CASSLDGTGSNGYTF TRBD1 TRBJ1-2 TRBV5-1 once
TGTGCCAGCAGCCCCCAGGGAGCCTTGAACACTGAAGCTTTCTTT CASSPQGALNTEAFF . TRBJ1-1 TRBV3-1 few
TGTGCCAGCAGCGTATCCGGGACTAGCGGGATCTGGGGCTACAATGAGCAGTTCTTC CASSVSGTSGIWGYNEQFF TRBD2 TRBJ2-1 TRBV9 .
TGCAGTGCAATCGTACCGGGACAGGGTACCTACGAGCAGTACTTC CSAIVPGQGTYEQYF TRBD1 TRBJ2-7 TRBV20-1 .
TGCGCCAGCAGCCACCCCATCGCGGGACAGAACTATGGCTACACCTTC CASSHPIAGQNYGYTF TRBD1 TRBJ1-2 TRBV4-1 few
TGTGCCAGCAGTTCCGAGACGGTGAGCAATCAGCCCCAGCATTTT CASSSETVSNQPQHF . TRBJ1-5 TRBV12-3/TRBV12-4 few
TGTGCCAGTAGTGAAATAACAGGGTTCGCTACAGATACGCAGTATTTT CASSEITGFATDTQYF . TRBJ2-3 TRBV19 few
TGTGCCAGCAGCCCCGGCGGGGGAGTGCCGTTCTTC CASSPGGGVPFF TRBD2 TRBJ2-1 TRBV7-3 .
TGCAGTGCTAGTTCGACGAGCGCCCAAGAGACCCAGTACTTC CSASSTSAQETQYF . TRBJ2-5 TRBV20-1 few
TGTGCCAGCAGCCAAGATCGGGGTAGCGGGAGGGGTCTAGATACGCAGTATTTT CASSQDRGSGRGLDTQYF TRBD2 TRBJ2-3 TRBV3-1 few
TGCAGCGCAGGACGTTCATTCGGCGGGGATGAAAAACTGTTTTTT CSAGRSFGGDEKLFF . TRBJ1-4 TRBV29-1 .
TGCAGCGGTCCGACAGTCACAGATACGCAGTATTTT CSGPTVTDTQYF . TRBJ2-3 TRBV29-1 once
TGTGCCAGCAGTTTACGGTGGACTAGCGGGAATGAGCAGTTCTTC CASSLRWTSGNEQFF TRBD2 TRBJ2-1 TRBV27 .
TGTGCCAGCAGCCCTCGTGATTTGGGGGACTATGGCTACACCTTC CASSPRDLGDYGYTF . TRBJ1-2 TRBV7-9 few
TGTGCCAGCAGCCAAGAACCACCCTACGAGCAGTACTTC CASSQEPPYEQYF . TRBJ2-7 TRBV4-2 .
TGTGCCAGCAGCCAAGCCTCCCTTCCTGGGGGCTACTACGAGCAGTACTTC CASSQASLPGGYYEQYF . TRBJ2-7 TRBV14 .
TGTGTCAGCAGCTACCAGGGGCCCTACGAGCAGTACTTC CVSSYQGPYEQYF . TRBJ2-7 TRBV3-1 .
TGTGCCAGCAGCCAAAAAACGTGTGTCCCAACCAAAGAGACCCAGTACTTC CASSQKTCVPTKETQYF . TRBJ2-5 TRBV14 .
TGTGCCAGCAGCCAGTCCCGGGCAGTTAACTACAATGAGCAGATCTTC CASSQSRAVNYNEQIF . TRBJ2-1 TRBV5-4 .
TGTGCCAGCAGCTCAGCGGCGGGAGGTGAGGAGAACATTCAGTACTTC CASSSAAGGEENIQYF TRBD2 TRBJ2-4 TRBV7-6 few
TGTGCCAGCAGCTTATCGGGGCGAAATCAAGAGACCCAGTACTTC CASSLSGRNQETQYF . TRBJ2-5 TRBV7-3 few
TGTGCCAGCAGTTTATCTCGGGGGCGTCATCAAGAGACCCAGTACTTC CASSLSRGRHQETQYF . TRBJ2-5 TRBV27 .